This entry describes one TCR beta chain. This entry is derived from a study of blood T cell repertoires in COVID-19. Study context: Donors in the United States, Italy and Spain gave samples during acute or convalescent COVID-19. T cells, B-cell-depleted T cells, or PBMCs supplied cDNA or gDNA.

Original handling: Amplification with reference gene primers provided the estimates of nucleated cell counts. This table comes from immunoSEQ multiplex PCR, and its TCRdb copy is limited to in-frame clones, with some not included. V and J calls and clone size are copied from that table; D and trimming were computed from the DNA. Seen here are approximately 200,000 clones, around 86% observed once, and the top ten hold around 4.5%. Germline-derived CDR1 and CDR2 are SGHAT and FQNNGV. With 1 base removed from V and 2 bases from J, the gap between germline ends came to 6 bases. This CDR3 has 14 amino acids.

This receptor was taken from a man between 50 and 59 years old with acute or convalescent COVID-19. The gene calls are TRBV11-2 and TRBJ1-5, with TRBD1 as a possible D gene (6 bases). Sequenced: peripheral blood. Here the CDR3 reads CASSLGQGNQPQHF. In DNA form, the CDR3 reads TGTGCCAGCAGCTTAGGACAGGGCAATCAGCCCCAGCATTTT.